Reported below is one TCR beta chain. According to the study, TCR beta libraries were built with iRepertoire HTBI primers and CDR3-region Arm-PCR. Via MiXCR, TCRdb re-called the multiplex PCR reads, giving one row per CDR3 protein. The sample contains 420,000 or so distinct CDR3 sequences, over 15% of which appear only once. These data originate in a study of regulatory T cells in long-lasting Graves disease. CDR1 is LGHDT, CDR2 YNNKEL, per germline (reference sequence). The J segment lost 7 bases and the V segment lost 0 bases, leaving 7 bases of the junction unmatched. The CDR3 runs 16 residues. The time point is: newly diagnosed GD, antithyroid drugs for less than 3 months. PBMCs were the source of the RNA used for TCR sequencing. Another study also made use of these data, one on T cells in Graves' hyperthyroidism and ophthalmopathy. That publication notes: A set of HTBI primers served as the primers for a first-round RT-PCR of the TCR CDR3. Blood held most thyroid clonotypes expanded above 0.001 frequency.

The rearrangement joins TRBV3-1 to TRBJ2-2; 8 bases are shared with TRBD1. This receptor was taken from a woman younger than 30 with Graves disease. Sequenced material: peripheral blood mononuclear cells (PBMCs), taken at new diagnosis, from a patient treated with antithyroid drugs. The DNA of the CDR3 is TGTGCCAGCAGCCAAGAGGGGCAGGGGGCAATCGGGGAGCTGTTTTTT. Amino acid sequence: CASSQEGQGAIGELFF.